Below, one T cell receptor (beta chain) is given with its context. What antigen it recognizes has not been identified. Qualities for individual bases were not recorded, and no much larger clone is one base off. Here V drops 4 bases and J drops 6 bases, and the junction holds 8 bases not matched to any gene. Reading from cysteine to phenylalanine, the CDR3 counts 15 amino acids. Here the CDR3 DNA is all that survives: 45 bases in frame from base 1. CDR1 and CDR2 are read off the germline V gene as KGHSH and LQKENI. Libraries were made using the immunoSEQ multiplex PCR assay. Drawn from immuneACCESS, this table holds only the in-frame rearrangements with V and J called that TCRdb kept. Clones are partly lost; checked studies trace under half to an unresolved V gene and leave the rest unexplained. Present in this sample are over 150,000 clones, approximately 94% of which were seen just once. Approximately 1.5% of the sample goes to the ten largest clones.

The sample belongs to a study of control samples from healthy donors and cancer patients (dated by TCRdb to the early 2020s). Sequencing input: blood. The TCR sequence derives from a woman younger than 30 in good health. The chain is encoded by TRBV18 joined to TRBJ2-1; 8 of the junction bases match TRBD1. The DNA sequence follows: TGTGCCAGCTCACAAAGACAGGGGAGAGTCAATGAGCAGTTCTTC. This encodes CASSQRQGRVNEQFF.